This is a list of T cell receptor beta chains from one sample in a study of T cell responses to AZD1222 COVID-19 vaccine. This table comes from immunoSEQ multiplex PCR, and its TCRdb copy is limited to in-frame clones, with some not included. This sample has under 200,000 clones; 88% occur once, and the top ten carry roughly 25%. The sequences come from peripheral blood, collected 28 days after the second AZD1222 dose. The receptors come from an adult who received the AZD1222 COVID-19 vaccine. Both conserved end residues are part of each CDR3. The D gene is left open where the match is weak. Size values are once, few and many counts, or a class for expanded clones, and some rows have none.

abundance,d_gene,j_gene,v_gene,CDR3nt,CDR3aa
-,-,TRBJ1-6,TRBV28,TGTGCCAGCAGTTTGCCTAATAAGCCCCTCCACTTT,CASSLPNKPLHF
-,-,TRBJ2-5,TRBV7-2,TGTGCCAGCAGCTCCCCTAAGGGCCTAGCATCGGTTATCCAGTACTTC,CASSSPKGLASVIQYF
-,TRBD1,TRBJ1-2,TRBV28,TGTGCCAGCAGTTCCCACACAGGGGGCGGTGGCTACACCTTC,CASSSHTGGGGYTF
few,TRBD2,TRBJ2-7,TRBV7-9,TGTGCCAGCAGCTCCGGACTAGCGGGAGACGAGCAGTACTTC,CASSSGLAGDEQYF
-,-,TRBJ1-5,TRBV21-1,TGTGCCAGCAGGTTTGCAGGGGGCGATGGCAATCAGCCCCAGCATTTT,CASRFAGGDGNQPQHF
-,-,TRBJ1-1,TRBV9,TGTGCCAGCAGCCCCACGGGAAGCAACACTGAAGCTTTCTTT,CASSPTGSNTEAFF
-,TRBD1,TRBJ2-7,TRBV6-2/TRBV6-3,TGTGCCAGCAGTTACCCTCCCTGGACAGGGAGATACGAGCAGTACTTC,CASSYPPWTGRYEQYF
-,-,TRBJ2-7,TRBV3-1/TRBV3-2,TGTGCCAGCAGCCAAGAACCGTCCTACGAGCAGTACTTC,CASSQEPSYEQYF
-,-,TRBJ1-6,TRBV3-1/TRBV3-2,TGTGCCAGCAGCGCAGGGCTTGTGAATTCACCCCTCCACTTT,CASSAGLVNSPLHF
-,-,TRBJ1-2,TRBV7-2,TGTGCCAGCAGCCCACGAGGGCATGGCTACACCTTC,CASSPRGHGYTF
-,TRBD1,TRBJ2-7,TRBV24-1,TGTGCCACCAGTGAGTCGGGACAGGGTGATTACGAGCAGTACTTC,CATSESGQGDYEQYF
-,-,TRBJ1-2,TRBV18,TGTGCCAGCTCACCACAGGGGGATGGCTACACCTTC,CASSPQGDGYTF
-,TRBD1,TRBJ2-7,TRBV18,TGTGCCAGCTCCCCAGGGACAGGTTCCTCCTACGAGCAGTACTTC,CASSPGTGSSYEQYF
-,-,TRBJ1-3,TRBV7-2,TGTGCCAGCAGCTTAGGGGTGGACTTCGGAAACACCATATATTTT,CASSLGVDFGNTIYF
-,TRBD1,TRBJ2-5,TRBV4-2,TGTGCCAGCAGCCAAGATGAGAGGACAGGGCGGGAGACCCAGTACTTC,CASSQDERTGRETQYF
-,-,TRBJ2-2,TRBV5-1,TGCGCCAGCAGCTTGGTCGTAGGGAACACCGGGGAGCTGTTTTTT,CASSLVVGNTGELFF
once,TRBD1,TRBJ2-7,TRBV27,TGTGCCAGCAGTACCGGGACAGGACCCTACGAGCAGTACTTC,CASSTGTGPYEQYF
-,-,TRBJ2-3,TRBV30,TGTGCCTGGAGTGTACGGGGCAGGGGGGGTGTCACAGATACGCAGTATTTT,CAWSVRGRGGVTDTQYF
-,-,TRBJ2-7,TRBV6-5,TGTGCCAGCAGTCCCCCTAAATACGGGCAGTACTTC,CASSPPKYGQYF
-,-,TRBJ2-3,TRBV28,TGTGCCAGCAGTCCTCAGCCAGGGTTCGGGGGCACAGATACGCAGTATTTT,CASSPQPGFGGTDTQYF
-,TRBD1,TRBJ1-1,TRBV7-2,TGTGCCAGCAGCCTCCGGGACAGGAACACTGAAGCTTTCTTT,CASSLRDRNTEAFF
-,-,TRBJ2-3,TRBV14,TGTGCCAGCAGCTGGGACTCATACACAGATACGCAGTATTTT,CASSWDSYTDTQYF
once,-,TRBJ2-2,TRBV11-3,TGTGCCAGCAGCTACGCCCCCTTAATGAACACCGGGGAGCTGTTTTTT,CASSYAPLMNTGELFF
-,-,TRBJ2-7,TRBV6-2/TRBV6-3,TGTGCCAGCAGTTACGGGCCGGCTTCCTACGAGCAGTACTTC,CASSYGPASYEQYF
-,-,TRBJ2-5,TRBV6-6,TGTGCCAGCAGACCCCAAGCCCTAGAGACCCAGTACTTC,CASRPQALETQYF
-,-,TRBJ2-2,TRBV3-1/TRBV3-2,TGTGCCAGCAGCCAAACCTTCACTTTCACCGGGGAGCTGTTTTTT,CASSQTFTFTGELFF
-,-,TRBJ2-7,TRBV4-3,TGCGCCAGCAGCCAAGATCGGGGGGAGCAGTACTTC,CASSQDRGEQYF
few,-,TRBJ2-7,TRBV20-1,TGCAGTGCTGCACGACACGAGCAGTACTTC,CSAARHEQYF
-,-,TRBJ2-3,TRBV7-3,TGTGCCAGCAGCTTAGGCGAGAGGACAGATACGCAGTATTTT,CASSLGERTDTQYF
-,-,TRBJ2-2,TRBV7-9,TGTGCCAGCAGCCTACCCGCTAAGCCCGGGGAGCTGTTTTTT,CASSLPAKPGELFF
-,TRBD2,TRBJ2-1,TRBV4-3,TGCGCCAGCAGCCAAGATGGCGCTAGCGGGAGGGACAATGAGCAGTTCTTC,CASSQDGASGRDNEQFF